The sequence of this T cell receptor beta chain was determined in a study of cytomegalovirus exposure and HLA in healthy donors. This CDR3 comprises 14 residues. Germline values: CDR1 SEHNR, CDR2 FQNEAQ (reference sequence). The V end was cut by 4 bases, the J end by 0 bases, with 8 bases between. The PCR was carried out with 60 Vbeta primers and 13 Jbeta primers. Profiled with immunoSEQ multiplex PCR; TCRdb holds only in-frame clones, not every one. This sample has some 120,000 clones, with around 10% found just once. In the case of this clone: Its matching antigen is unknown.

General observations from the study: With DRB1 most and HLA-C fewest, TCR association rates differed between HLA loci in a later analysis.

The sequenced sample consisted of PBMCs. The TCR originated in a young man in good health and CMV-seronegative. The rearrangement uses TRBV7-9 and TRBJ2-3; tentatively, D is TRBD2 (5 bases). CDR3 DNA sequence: TGTGCCAGCAGCTACCCGGGAAGCACAGATACGCAGTATTTT. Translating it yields CASSYPGSTDTQYF.